This T cell receptor (beta chain) was recorded in a study of blood T cell repertoires in COVID-19. Study-level information: Specimens from acute and convalescent COVID-19 originated in the United States, Italy and Spain.

Assay used: immunoSEQ multiplex PCR; TCRdb lists only in-frame clones, some missing. This table holds under 150,000 clones, about 86% found once. Looked up from germline, CDR1 is SEHNR and CDR2 is FQNEAQ (reference sequence). The germline V and J ends were trimmed by 1 base and 4 bases, with 9 bases remaining between them. The CDR3 spans 14 residues. Sequencing was carried out using peripheral blood. This clonotype was obtained from a woman aged 55-69 years with active or convalescent COVID-19. The rearrangement links TRBV7-9 to TRBJ2-3; tentative D call: TRBD2 (5 bases). The CDR3 spells CASSLGGKPDTQYF. For the CDR3, the DNA is TGTGCCAGCAGCTTAGGAGGGAAGCCAGATACGCAGTATTTT.